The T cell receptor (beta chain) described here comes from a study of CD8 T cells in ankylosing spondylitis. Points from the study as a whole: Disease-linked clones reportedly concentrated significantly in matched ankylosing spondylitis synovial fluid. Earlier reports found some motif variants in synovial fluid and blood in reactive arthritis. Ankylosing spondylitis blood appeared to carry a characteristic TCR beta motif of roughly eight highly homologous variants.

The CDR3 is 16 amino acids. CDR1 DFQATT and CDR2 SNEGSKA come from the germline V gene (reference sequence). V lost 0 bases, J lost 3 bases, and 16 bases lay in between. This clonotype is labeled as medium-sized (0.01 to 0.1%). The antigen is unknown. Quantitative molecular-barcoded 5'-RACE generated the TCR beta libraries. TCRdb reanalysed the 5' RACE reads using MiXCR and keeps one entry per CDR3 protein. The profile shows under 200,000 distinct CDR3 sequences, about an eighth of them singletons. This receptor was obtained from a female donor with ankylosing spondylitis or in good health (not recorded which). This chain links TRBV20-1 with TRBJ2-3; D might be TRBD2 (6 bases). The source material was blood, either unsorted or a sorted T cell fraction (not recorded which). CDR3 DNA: TGCAGTGCTAGAGATAGGGCGGGAATGGGTACAGATACGCAGTATTTT. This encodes CSARDRAGMGTDTQYF.